The 26 T cell receptor beta chains given below trace back to one sample, sequenced in a study of PD-L1 blockade in urothelial cancer. Time point here: peripheral blood 6 weeks after treatment start. Libraries were prepared by immunoSEQ multiplex PCR; TCRdb keeps only in-frame clonotypes and omits some of them. This sample has fewer than 90,000 clones, with 85% to 95% found just once. The specimen was PBMCs, collected around atezolizumab (anti-PD-L1) treatment. The receptors originated from an elderly woman with urothelial cancer.

This chain joins TRBV4-2 and TRBJ1-2; 8 bases are shared with TRBD1. The V segment lost 0 bases and the J segment 3 bases; nucleotides outside the gene matches: 12. This CDR3 is built from 18 residues. Per the germline V gene, CDR1 is LGHNA and CDR2 is YNFKEQ. CDR3: CASSQENFRTGRDYGYTF. The CDR3 region has the DNA TGTGCCAGCAGCCAAGAAAACTTCAGGACAGGGAGGGACTATGGCTACACCTTC.

This clone showed up just once. V usage is TRBV2 and J usage is TRBJ1-4, with TRBD1 matching over 7 bases. Germline V gene lookup returns CDR1 SNHLY and CDR2 FYNNEI. CDR3 length: 14 residues. Unmatched junction bases numbered 2, after V lost 6 bases and J lost 1 base. The CDR3 here is CASSSGGTNEKLFF. CDR3 DNA: TGTGCCAGCAGCTCAGGGGGAACTAATGAAAAACTGTTTTTT.

The gene calls are TRBV9 and TRBJ1-1; 10 bases line up with TRBD1. The CDR3 length is 16 residues. V lost 4 bases to trimming and J lost 4 bases; unmatched junction nucleotides: 10. Germline-derived CDR1 and CDR2 are SGDLS and YYNGEE. The CDR3 region has the DNA TGTGCCAGCAGCCTGGGGACAGGGGCGTGGGGCACTGAAGCTTTCTTT. As protein: CASSLGTGAWGTEAFF.

The chain uses TRBV7-2 and TRBJ2-7; 13 positions match TRBD2. V lost 5 bases, J lost 6 bases, and 7 bases stayed unmatched. In germline, CDR1 is SGHTA, CDR2 FQGNSA. This CDR3 has 15 amino acids. CDR3 in DNA: TGTGCCAGCAGCGCCCGCCGACTAGCGGGAGGCGAGCAGTACTTC. This encodes CASSARRLAGGEQYF.

The chain links TRBV19 to TRBJ2-7; 7 positions match TRBD1. The germline V gene has CDR1 LNHDA and CDR2 SQIVND (reference sequence). With 2 bases clipped from V and 5 bases from J, the junction kept 3 bases outside the gene matches. This CDR3 comprises 13 residues. CDR3 in amino acids: CASSIRGPNEQYF. CDR3 coding DNA: TGTGCCAGTAGTATAAGGGGGCCCAACGAGCAGTACTTC.

The V call is TRBV10-2, the J call TRBJ1-4; D gene uncertain. Per the germline V gene, CDR1 is WSHSY and CDR2 is SAAADI. The CDR3 is 15 amino acids. V was pared by 4 bases and J by 7 bases, with 16 bases between. The CDR3 spells CASSAIKIGSEKLFF. The CDR3 DNA follows: TGCGCCAGCAGTGCGATTAAGATCGGGAGTGAAAAACTGTTTTTT.

The chain couples TRBV6-1 to TRBJ1-6; no reliable D call. This CDR3 contains 12 residues. Germline V gene data show CDR1 as MNHNS and CDR2 as SASEGT. Trimming took 1 base from V and 14 from J, leaving 9 bases between them. CDR3 region: CASSEGGTTLHF. DNA of the CDR3: TGTGCCAGCAGTGAAGGCGGCACTACCCTCCACTTT.

The V and J genes are TRBV5-1 and TRBJ1-1; possible D gene TRBD1, 6 bases. This CDR3 comprises 15 residues. Germline V gives CDR1 SGHRS, CDR2 YFSETQ. V shed 4 bases and J shed 4 bases, with 17 bases lying between them. The CDR3 coding sequence is TGCGCCAGCAGCCACCAGGGGCCCGGAGGCACTGAAGCTTTCTTT. Encoded protein: CASSHQGPGGTEAFF.

The rearrangement uses TRBV27 and TRBJ2-2, with 10 bases that match TRBD2. The V gene's germline CDR1 is MNHEY and CDR2 SMNVEV (reference sequence). The CDR3 has 17 amino acids. The junction had 7 bases not matched to a gene; V was cut back by 3 bases and J by 3 bases. Here the CDR3 DNA reads TGTGCCAGCAGTTTTTCCAGCGGGAGGGCCTACACCGGGGAGCTGTTTTTT. Translated, it gives CASSFSSGRAYTGELFF.

This sequence joins TRBV19 and TRBJ1-4; 10 bases line up with TRBD1. CDR1 and CDR2 (germline): LNHDA, SQIVND (reference sequence). Trimming cost V 6 bases and J 6 bases; bases outside gene matches: 7. This CDR3 has 15 residues. Written as DNA, the CDR3 is TGTGCCAGTAGATATCATGGGACAGGGGATGAAAAACTGTTTTTT. Residues: CASRYHGTGDEKLFF.

V usage is TRBV10-3 and J usage is TRBJ2-1; TRBD2 matches at 13 bases. The V segment lost 5 bases and the J segment 4 bases; nucleotides outside the gene matches: 5. Germline CDR1 and CDR2: ENHRY and SYGVKD. The CDR3 has 16 amino acids. This chain's CDR3 is CAISKTSGGIYNEQFF. The CDR3 DNA sequence: TGTGCCATCAGTAAGACTAGCGGGGGGATTTACAATGAGCAGTTCTTC.

This clone was found a few times. This rearrangement joins TRBV29-1 to TRBJ2-1; D possibly corresponds to TRBD2 (6 bases). This CDR3 comprises 15 residues. Germline CDR1 is SQVTM and CDR2 is ANQGSEA. V dropped 6 bases and J dropped 2 bases, with 17 bases sitting between them. The chain's CDR3 is CSVGGPPRAYNEQFF. The CDR3 nucleotides are TGCAGCGTGGGGGGTCCCCCGAGGGCCTACAATGAGCAGTTCTTC.

In this sample, this clone turned up a few times. V and J are TRBV4-2 and TRBJ2-3; TRBD2 might be the D (6 bases). There are 16 residues in the CDR3. Between the trimmed V and J ends, which lost 0 bases and 0 bases, there was a span of 10 bases. Germline loops: CDR1 LGHNA, CDR2 YNFKEQ. CDR3 DNA: TGTGCCAGCAGCCAAGAGTGGGGGACTAGCACAGATACGCAGTATTTT. Protein product: CASSQEWGTSTDTQYF.

The rearrangement joins TRBV5-1 to TRBJ1-4, with TRBD1 as a possible D gene (5 bases). The CDR3 covers 17 residues. Trimming left V 3 bases short and J 4 bases short, with 19 bases between. Germline loops: CDR1 SGHRS, CDR2 YFSETQ. The CDR3 nucleotides are TGCGCCAGCAGCTGGGGCTACTTACAGAAAGATAATGAAAAACTGTTTTTT. This gives the protein CASSWGYLQKDNEKLFF.

The rearrangement uses TRBV5-1 and TRBJ2-1; 14 nucleotides line up with TRBD2. Germline CDR1 and CDR2: SGHRS and YFSETQ. The trim removed 4 bases at V and 7 bases at J, leaving 10 bases unmatched. This CDR3 spans 17 amino acids. The DNA for the CDR3 is TGCGCCAGCAGCGAATACGGACTAGCGGGAGGCGGAAATGAGCAGTTCTTC. Translation: CASSEYGLAGGGNEQFF.

The rearrangement joins TRBV27 to TRBJ1-2; a possible D gene is TRBD1 (5 bases). The CDR3 contains 13 residues. Trimming took off 4 bases at V and 2 bases at J, with 8 bases between the two ends. Germline lookup yields CDR1 MNHEY and CDR2 SMNVEV (reference sequence). CDR3 sequence reads: CASSSTANYGYTF. CDR3 DNA: TGTGCCAGCAGTTCGACAGCAAACTATGGCTACACCTTC.

This chain links TRBV6-4 with TRBJ2-3; TRBD2 is a possible D gene (5 bases). V was pared by 5 bases and J by 8 bases, with 8 bases between. The CDR3 is made up of 11 amino acids. The germline V gene has CDR1 MRHNA and CDR2 SNTAGT. This chain's CDR3 is CASSFGVTQYF. For the CDR3, the DNA is TGTGCCAGCAGTTTCGGGGTTACGCAGTATTTT.

This rearrangement joins TRBV5-4 to TRBJ1-2, with 9 bases identical to TRBD1. Germline CDR1 is SGHNT and CDR2 is YYREEE (reference sequence). With 4 bases clipped from V and 8 bases from J, the junction kept 12 bases outside the gene matches. CDR3 length equals 15 residues. CDR3 nucleotide sequence: TGTGCCAGCAGCGCCCCCGAGGGACAGGGCCGAGGCTACACCTTC. Its translation: CASSAPEGQGRGYTF.

This chain links TRBV5-1 with TRBJ2-2; possible D gene TRBD2, 6 bases. The CDR3 is 15 residues long. Germline CDR1 reads SGHRS; CDR2 reads YFSETQ. The V end lost 4 bases, the J end lost 1 base, and 11 bases lay between the germline ends. The CDR3 nucleotides are TGCGCCAGCAGCCCCGGGACTTTGAACACCGGGGAGCTGTTTTTT. Its translation is CASSPGTLNTGELFF.

This chain links TRBV7-9 with TRBJ2-1; 9 bases map to TRBD2. V lost 3 bases to trimming and J lost 7 bases; unmatched junction nucleotides: 4. The CDR3 has 14 residues. Per the germline V gene, CDR1 is SEHNR and CDR2 is FQNEAQ (reference sequence). This chain's CDR3 is CASSLGLAGNEQFF. CDR3 nucleotides: TGTGCCAGCAGCTTGGGGCTAGCGGGAAATGAGCAGTTCTTC.

V is TRBV28 and J is TRBJ1-1; no definite D call. Germline V gene sequence: CDR1 MDHEN, CDR2 SYDVKM. The CDR3 has 15 amino acids. With 6 bases removed from V and 0 bases from J, the gap between germline ends came to 14 bases. In DNA, the CDR3 is TGTGCCAGCAGAACCCATGGTACACTGAACACTGAAGCTTTCTTT. Amino acids: CASRTHGTLNTEAFF.

This clone has a single count. The V gene is TRBV7-3, the J gene TRBJ2-1; the D gene is possibly TRBD2 (6 bases). The CDR3 loop spans 12 amino acids. The V gene lost 5 bases and the J gene lost 6 bases, with 8 bases spanning the gap. The V gene's germline CDR1 is SGHTA and CDR2 FQGTGA. The CDR3 protein is CASSAGGNEQFF. The CDR3 DNA reads as TGTGCCAGCAGCGCCGGGGGCAATGAGCAGTTCTTC.

This chain connects TRBV19 to TRBJ2-7, with 9 positions matching TRBD1. This CDR3 spans 12 amino acids. Per germline, CDR1 LNHDA and CDR2 SQIVND (reference sequence). The V and J ends lost 10 bases and 3 bases, in that order; junction bases with no gene match: 4. The CDR3 DNA reads as TGTGCCACGGGACAGGGATTCTACGAGCAGTACTTC. This encodes CATGQGFYEQYF.

This chain uses TRBV30 with TRBJ1-5; TRBD1 aligns across 9 bases. Germline V gene lookup returns CDR1 GTSNPN and CDR2 SVGIG (reference sequence). CDR3 length: 13 residues. Unmatched junction bases numbered 2, after V lost 2 bases and J lost 6 bases. The DNA for the CDR3 is TGTGCCTGGAGTTCACAGGGGGCTCAGCCCCAGCATTTT. Translated: CAWSSQGAQPQHF.

The rearrangement joins TRBV7-9 to TRBJ2-2; TRBD2 agrees at 9 bases. CDR1 and CDR2 (germline): SEHNR, FQNEAQ (reference sequence). The CDR3 loop spans 16 amino acids. J was trimmed by 6 bases and V by 5 bases; bases with no gene match: 10. CDR3 coding DNA: TGTGCCAGCAGCCCCCTGCGGGAGGGCCGGGCCGGGGAGCTGTTTTTT. It encodes CASSPLREGRAGELFF. Drawing the rest from reference TRBV7-9 and TRBJ2-2, the complete variable domain is DTGVSQNPRHKITKRGQNVTFRCDPISEHNRLYWYRQTLGQGPEFLTYFQNEAQLEKSRLLSDRFSAERPKGSFSTLEIQRTEQGDSAMYLCASSPLREGRAGELFFGEGSRLTVL.

This clone was seen more than once but under ten times. This rearrangement joins TRBV28 to TRBJ2-4, with 8 bases fitting TRBD2. Looked up from germline, CDR1 is MDHEN and CDR2 is SYDVKM. The CDR3 length is 16 residues. V was pared by 6 bases and J by 7 bases, with 14 bases of the junction left unmatched. Here the CDR3 reads CASSRSGTRGVNIQYF. CDR3 nucleotides: TGTGCCAGCAGCCGTTCCGGGACTAGAGGTGTGAACATTCAGTACTTC.